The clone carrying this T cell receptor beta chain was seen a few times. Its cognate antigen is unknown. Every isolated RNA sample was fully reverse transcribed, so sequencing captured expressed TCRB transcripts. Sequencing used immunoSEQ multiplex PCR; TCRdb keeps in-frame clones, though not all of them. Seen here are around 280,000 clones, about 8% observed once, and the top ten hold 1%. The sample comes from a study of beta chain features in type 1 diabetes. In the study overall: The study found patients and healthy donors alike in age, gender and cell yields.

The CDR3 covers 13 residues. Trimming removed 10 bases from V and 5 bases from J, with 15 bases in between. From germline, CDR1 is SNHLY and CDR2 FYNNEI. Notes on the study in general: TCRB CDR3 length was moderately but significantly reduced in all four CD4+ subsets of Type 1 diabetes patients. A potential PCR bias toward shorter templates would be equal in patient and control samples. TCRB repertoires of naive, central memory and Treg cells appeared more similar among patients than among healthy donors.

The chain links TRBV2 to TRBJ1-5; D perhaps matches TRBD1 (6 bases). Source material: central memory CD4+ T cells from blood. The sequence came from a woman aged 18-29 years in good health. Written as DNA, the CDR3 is TGTGCCACACACAGGGAGAGGGATCAGCCCCAGCATTTT. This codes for CATHRERDQPQHF.